This T cell receptor beta chain appears in the sequencing data of a study of T cell responses to AZD1222 COVID-19 vaccine. Comments on this clone: Its antigen is unidentified.

With 4 bases clipped from V and 2 bases from J, the junction kept 2 bases outside the gene matches. The germline CDR1 and CDR2 sequences are LNHDA and SQIVND (reference sequence). This CDR3 is 13 amino acids long. Here immunoSEQ multiplex PCR was the method, and the copy in TCRdb shows in-frame clones only, minus some. This sample has around 120,000 clones, with about 88% found just once. Study-wide results and limits: An increase in Spike-specific TCR breadth and depth was observed after two AZD1222 doses.

V and J are TRBV19 and TRBJ2-7; 7 bases are a match to TRBD1. The TCR sequence derives from an adult in good health. This sample comprised peripheral blood, obtained on day 0 of AZD1222 vaccination. CDR3 protein: CASSTTGAYEQYF. The DNA of the CDR3 is TGTGCCAGTAGTACAACAGGGGCCTACGAGCAGTACTTC.